Listed below are T cell receptor beta chains from one sample, sequenced in a study of blood T cell repertoires in COVID-19. Some clones are missing from TCRdb's copy, which holds only in-frame ones; the method was immunoSEQ multiplex PCR. This repertoire shows under 150,000 clones, roughly 84% found once; its top ten account for about 17%. Sequencing was carried out using peripheral blood. Every receptor here comes from a woman of 80 years or more with acute or convalescent COVID-19. Both conserved end residues are trimmed from each CDR3. Fields, in order: J gene, V gene, CDR3 protein.

TRBJ2-1 | TRBV6-2/TRBV6-3 | ASSYLSGANEQF
TRBJ1-4 | TRBV7-2 | ASSLGLGQGDEKLF
TRBJ1-4 | TRBV5-1 | ASSLGDSRNEKLF
TRBJ1-2 | TRBV2 | AREETAAMNYGYT
TRBJ2-2 | TRBV6-5 | ASSRGTGDTGELF
TRBJ1-6 | TRBV6-5 | ASSYGQGRNSPLH
TRBJ1-3 | TRBV5-4 | ASSVLRSGAPGNTIY
TRBJ2-5 | TRBV5-1 | ASSLAGTGNQETQY
TRBJ2-3 | TRBV6-6 | ASSWTGEGTDTQY
TRBJ1-2 | TRBV19 | ASRGSRTGAPGSYT
TRBJ2-7 | TRBV4-3 | ASSYRLAGDYEQY
TRBJ1-1 | TRBV19 | ASSIGRLNTEAF
TRBJ1-6 | TRBV7-2 | ASSIDRGLSPLH
TRBJ2-5 | TRBV7-7 | ASSSSGGPRETQY
TRBJ2-7 | TRBV5-4 | ASSFPGMTEQY
TRBJ1-1 | TRBV4-3 | ASSPPGAGGTEAF
TRBJ1-1 | TRBV19 | ASSILHGPNTEAF
TRBJ2-1 | TRBV5-1 | ASSLPGLAGVHNEQF
TRBJ1-3 | TRBV5-1 | ASSSSTSLTSGNTIY
TRBJ1-1 | TRBV20-1 | SASQGARFILNTEAF
TRBJ1-4 | TRBV7-8 | ASRHFTGASGPGDEKLF
TRBJ2-7 | TRBV6-2/TRBV6-3 | ASSYHLGRGPQY
TRBJ2-2 | TRBV30 | AWSVLAGVGELF
TRBJ2-3 | TRBV3-1/TRBV3-2 | ASSLGVAGGPTDTQY
TRBJ1-2 | TRBV4-3 | ASSQDVGVDGYT
TRBJ2-7 | TRBV5-8 | ASNSLYSSLTHEQY
TRBJ2-3 | TRBV7-9 | ASSLRAGNTDTQY
TRBJ1-4 | TRBV19 | ASTPAGNEKLF
TRBJ1-6 | TRBV6-5 | ASSRTQEGSPLH
TRBJ1-6 | TRBV27 | ASSFVQSSYNSPLH
TRBJ1-5 | TRBV3-1/TRBV3-2 | ASSQDHFRVDQPQH
TRBJ1-3 | TRBV5-1 | ASSEQGAGNTIY
TRBJ1-6 | TRBV5-1 | ASSSGTGIHSPLH
TRBJ2-7 | TRBV5-1 | ASSIGPSGRLAGGTYEQY
TRBJ1-1 | TRBV5-1 | ASSLGTNTEAF
TRBJ2-2 | TRBV6-5 | ASTLGGTGELF
TRBJ1-5 | TRBV3-1/TRBV3-2 | ASSRTVNQPQH
TRBJ1-6 | TRBV5-1 | ASSLAVYNSPLH
TRBJ2-5 | TRBV5-1 | ASSLDRGQETQY
TRBJ1-4 | TRBV11-2 | ASSPRGAATNEKLF
TRBJ1-5 | TRBV19 | ASSIRSGYQPQH
TRBJ2-1 | TRBV27 | ASSFQAGGHAGNEQF
TRBJ2-3 | TRBV6-7 | ASSYAGQGGLDTQY
TRBJ1-2 | TRBV19 | ASSIWRQGLDGYT
TRBJ1-5 | TRBV30 | AWSPGQVIKPQH
TRBJ1-5 | TRBV19 | ASSRQDNQPQH